The subject of this entry is one TCR beta chain. Its antigen is still unknown. The data were obtained in a study of siplizumab effects on memory and regulatory T cells. Study-wide results and caveats: Many proliferating CD4+ or CD8+ clones remained unclassified. Roughly 75-97% of them could not be assigned either a naive or a memory phenotype. Siplizumab produced a significant reduction in alloreactive sequences that were traceable to unstimulated CD4+ memory cells. Naive T cells seemed more diverse than memory cells and seemed major alloresponse contributors. Proliferating Tregs from siplizumab cultures lacked functional confirmation of suppression.

The table came from immunoSEQ multiplex PCR; TCRdb's copy has only in-frame clones and leaves some out. The data contain about 120,000 clones, approximately 94% of them singletons. The CDR3 covers 15 residues. Germline-derived CDR1 and CDR2 are SGHDT and YYEEEE. V shed 3 bases and J shed 4 bases, with 16 bases lying between them. Sequencing input: non-Treg CD4+ T cells sorted from blood. This chain joins TRBV5-6 and TRBJ1-1; D is uncertain. This clonotype originated in a human donor in good health. As DNA, the CDR3 is TGTGCCAGCAGCTGGGAGGGAGCCCGGGGCACTGAAGCTTTCTTT. Protein sequence: CASSWEGARGTEAFF. Full variable domain (remainder filled in from reference TRBV5-6 and TRBJ1-1): DAGVTQSPTHLIKTRGQQVTLRCSPKSGHDTVSWYQQALGQGPQFIFQYYEEEERQRGNFPDRFSGHQFPNYSSELNVNALLLGDSALYLCASSWEGARGTEAFFGQGTRLTVV.